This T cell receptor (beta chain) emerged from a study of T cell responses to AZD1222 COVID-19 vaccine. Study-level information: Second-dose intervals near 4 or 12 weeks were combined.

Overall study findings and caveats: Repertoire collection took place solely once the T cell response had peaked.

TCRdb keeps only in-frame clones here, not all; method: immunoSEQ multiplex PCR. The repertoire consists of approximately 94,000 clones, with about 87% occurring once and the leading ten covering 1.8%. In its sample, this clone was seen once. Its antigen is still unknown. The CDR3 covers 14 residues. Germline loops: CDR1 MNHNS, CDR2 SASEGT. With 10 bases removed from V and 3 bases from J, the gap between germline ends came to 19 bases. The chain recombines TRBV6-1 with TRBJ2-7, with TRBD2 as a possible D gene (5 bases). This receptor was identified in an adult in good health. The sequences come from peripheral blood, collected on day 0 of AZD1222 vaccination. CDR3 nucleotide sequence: TGTGCCACCACCCCCCTAGCATCTTTCTACGAGCAGTACTTC. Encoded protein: CATTPLASFYEQYF.